This TCR beta chain was obtained from a study of cytomegalovirus exposure and HLA in healthy donors. Study-level information: From donors who were HLA-typed, an early data release held about 85 million unique TCRs. Study-level points and caveats: Presence/absence analysis assumed near-uniform sequencing depth across donors. The availability of immune exposure information extended only to CMV serostatus.

In the PCR, 60 Vbeta and 13 Jbeta primers were used. In the source study's methods: Approximately 12 million of tens of millions of unique TCR beta chains were shared, per a later count. This table comes from immunoSEQ multiplex PCR, and its TCRdb copy is limited to in-frame clones, with some not included. V, J and clone size reflect that table, while D and trimming were determined from the DNA. This table has under 140,000 clones, 65% to 85% appearing once. The trim removed 0 bases at V and 3 bases at J, leaving 9 bases unmatched. This CDR3 is 18 amino acids long. Germline assignment: CDR1 MGHRA and CDR2 YSYEKL. Note on this clone: Its antigen is currently unknown.

The specimen sequenced was PBMCs. The V call is TRBV4-1, the J call TRBJ2-5; 11 nucleotides align to TRBD2. The sequence derives from a young man in good health and CMV-seropositive. In DNA, the CDR3 is TGCGCCAGCAGCCAAGATGGGACTAGCGGTCCCATAAAAGAGACCCAGTACTTC. Amino acid sequence: CASSQDGTSGPIKETQYF.